This TCR beta chain was recovered during a study of tumor-infiltrating lymphocytes in primary liver carcinoma. About the study: Primary liver carcinomas in the patients were surgically resected.

TCR beta cDNA was made from 500 ng total RNA with a constant-region primer. The TCR beta library was amplified through three nested multiplex PCR rounds in a modified ARM-PCR procedure. The first two PCR rounds, approximately 10 cycles each, used TRBV1-TRBV30 forward primers and a C-beta reverse primer. TCRdb passed the multiplex PCR reads through MiXCR, listing each CDR3 protein once. The sample lists fewer than 350,000 distinct CDR3 sequences, 65% occurring once. The CDR3 covers 15 residues. In germline, CDR1 is LGHNA, CDR2 YSLEER. With 3 bases removed from V and 3 bases from J, the gap between germline ends came to 12 bases. The study extracted blood RNA from unsorted whole blood and also extracted germline DNA.

This TCR came from a man aged 35-49 years with primary liver carcinoma and hepatitis B virus infection. The chain employs TRBV4-3 and TRBJ1-5; possible D gene TRBD1, 5 bases. Sample: peripheral blood. The CDR3 DNA reads TGCGCCAGCAGCCACCCGGGACCCCCCAATCAGCCCCAGCATTTT. This gives the protein CASSHPGPPNQPQHF.